The 13 T cell receptor beta chains below come from one sample, sequenced in a study of cytomegalovirus exposure and HLA in healthy donors (dated by TCRdb to the late 2010s). Library construction relied on the immunoSEQ multiplex PCR assay. A mixture of 60 forward primers for TCR Vbeta segments and 13 reverse primers for TCR Jbeta segments was used in the multiplex PCR. As stored in TCRdb, this immuneACCESS dataset retains in-frame rearrangements with V and J assigned. A fraction of the clones does not appear; measured against another copy, unresolved V genes explain less than half of the discrepancy, and the remainder lacks a known reason. This sample has about 200,000 clones in its table, and around 85% of those were observed once. About 1.5% of the sample is in the top ten clones. The material sequenced was PBMCs. These receptors all come from a man in his fifties or sixties in good health and CMV-seronegative.

J is TRBJ1-5 and V is TRBV5-8; TRBD1 matches at 7 bases. The CDR3 extends over 15 amino acids. J was trimmed by 2 bases and V by 3 bases; bases with no gene match: 5. Germline V CDR1 and CDR2: SGHTS, YDEGEE. CDR3 residues: CASSSGTAGNQPQHF. The CDR3 region has the DNA TGTGCCAGCAGCTCGGGGACAGCGGGCAATCAGCCCCAGCATTTT.

The count of this clone is one. The V call is TRBV7-3, the J call TRBJ2-7, with TRBD2 matching 9 bases. CDR1 and CDR2 from the germline V gene are SGHTA and FQGTGA. V gave up 5 bases and J gave up 6 bases; unmatched junction bases: 8. The CDR3 has 14 residues. The CDR3 region is CASSEGSGSSEQYF. CDR3 coding DNA: TGTGCCAGCAGCGAGGGTAGCGGGAGTAGCGAGCAGTACTTC.

As for this clone: The junction differs from germline at one of its ends, possibly a read error. Additional DNA sequences in this sample encode the identical CDR3. The chain links TRBV19 to TRBJ2-2; tentative D call: TRBD1 (6 bases). The germline V gene has CDR1 LNHDA and CDR2 SQIVND (reference sequence). The CDR3 is 15 residues long. CDR3 sequence: CASSIGRGRTGELFF. Written as DNA, the CDR3 is TGTGCCAGTAGTATAGGCAGGGGACGCACCGGAGAGCTGTTTTTT.

This CDR3 reads CASSARDRIYNEQFF. CDR3 nucleotide sequence: TGCGCCAGCAGCGCCCGGGACAGGATTTACAATGAGCAGTTCTTC. The chain couples TRBV5-1 to TRBJ2-1; 8 positions match TRBD1. With 4 bases clipped from V and 4 bases from J, the junction kept 7 bases outside the gene matches. The CDR3 is 15 residues long. CDR1 is SGHRS and CDR2 is YFSETQ in the germline V gene.

This chain joins TRBV7-9 and TRBJ1-5; the D gene is possibly TRBD1 (5 bases). The germline V gene has CDR1 SEHNR and CDR2 FQNEAQ (reference sequence). Deletions cut 5 bases from V and 5 bases from J, with 10 bases between. The CDR3 totals 13 residues. The CDR3 sequence: CASSHQGYQPQHF. The CDR3 DNA follows: TGTGCCAGCAGCCATCAGGGTTATCAGCCCCAGCATTTT.

V and J are TRBV6-5 and TRBJ1-1, with 7 positions matching TRBD1. The J segment lost 3 bases and the V segment lost 5 bases, leaving 6 bases of the junction unmatched. CDR1 is MNHEY, CDR2 SVGAGI, per germline. This CDR3 spans 14 amino acids. CDR3: CASSSRRGDTEAFF. The CDR3 bases are TGTGCCAGCAGTAGCCGCAGGGGGGACACTGAAGCTTTCTTT.

This chain uses TRBV6-5 with TRBJ2-2, with unresolved D. Trimming stripped 0 bases from V and 7 bases from J, with 15 bases between. This CDR3 has 16 amino acids. CDR1 and CDR2 (germline): MNHEY, SVGAGI. DNA for the CDR3: TGTGCCAGCAGTTACTCTTTCGCTGCTAATAGCGGGGAGCTGTTTTTT. This translates into CASSYSFAANSGELFF.

CDR3: CASSPQTGQETQYF. The CDR3 region has the DNA TGCGCCAGCAGCCCCCAGACAGGACAAGAGACCCAGTACTTC. The J gene is TRBJ2-5, the V gene TRBV5-1, with a possible D match to TRBD1 (6 bases). V lost 4 bases and J lost 2, with 12 bases in between. Per germline, CDR1 SGHRS and CDR2 YFSETQ. CDR3 size: 14 residues. Variable domain in full (rest from reference TRBV5-1 and TRBJ2-5): KAGVTQTPRYLIKTRGQQVTLSCSPISGHRSVSWYQQTPGQGLQFLFEYFSETQRNKGNFPGRFSGRQFSNSRSEMNVSTLELGDSALYLCASSPQTGQETQYFGPGTRLLVL.

V and J are TRBV29-1 and TRBJ2-5, with 7 bases that match TRBD2. Per germline, CDR1 SQVTM and CDR2 ANQGSEA. This CDR3 contains 17 residues. The trim removed 6 bases at V and 1 base at J, leaving 17 bases unmatched. The DNA of the CDR3 is TGCAGCGTCGAATCTGACGGGGGTGCGGGAGCCCAAGAGACCCAGTACTTC. Translated: CSVESDGGAGAQETQYF.

V and J are TRBV30 and TRBJ1-2; no firm D call. The length of the CDR3 is 11 residues. CDR1 and CDR2 from the germline V gene are GTSNPN and SVGIG (reference sequence). The germline V and J ends were trimmed by 3 bases and 8 bases, with 10 bases remaining between them. The CDR3 spells CAWSPTGGYTF. Here the CDR3 DNA reads TGTGCCTGGAGCCCCACGGGGGGCTACACCTTC.

In regard to this clone: The same CDR3 can be traced to other DNA sequences in this sample. V gene TRBV27 combines with J gene TRBJ2-7, with 13 positions matching TRBD2. J lost 2 bases, V lost 5 bases, and 3 bases had no gene match. This CDR3 has 15 amino acids. The germline V gene has CDR1 MNHEY and CDR2 SMNVEV (reference sequence). CDR3 residues: CASSPGLAGAYEQYF. CDR3 coding DNA: TGTGCCAGCAGTCCTGGACTAGCGGGAGCCTACGAGCAGTACTTC.

This clone was found a few times. This sequence joins TRBV5-6 and TRBJ2-7; D perhaps matches TRBD1 (6 bases). Trimming left V 3 bases short and J 1 base short, with 26 bases between. CDR1 is SGHDT, CDR2 YYEEEE, per germline. The CDR3 runs 19 residues. CDR3 protein: CASSSKMDSYWALSYEQYF. CDR3 sequence (DNA): TGTGCCAGCAGCTCAAAAATGGACAGTTATTGGGCTCTTTCCTACGAGCAGTACTTC.

The chain combines TRBV27 with TRBJ1-4; D remains ambiguous. The germline CDR1 and CDR2 sequences are MNHEY and SMNVEV (reference sequence). V dropped 4 bases and J dropped 3 bases, with 9 bases sitting between them. The CDR3 totals 14 residues. The DNA of the CDR3 is TGTGCCAGCAGTTATAGCACTTCTAATGAAAAACTGTTTTTT. Translation: CASSYSTSNEKLFF.